Listed below are T cell receptor beta chains from one sample, sequenced in a study of cytomegalovirus exposure and HLA in healthy donors. Profiled with immunoSEQ multiplex PCR; TCRdb holds only in-frame clones, not every one. The sample consists of about 190,000 clones, about 80% of them appearing once. Sample: PBMCs. The receptor set was obtained from a boy younger than 18 in good health and CMV-seronegative. Both conserved end residues are part of each CDR3. D genes are given only for firm matches. Clone size is not always given. Where it is, it says once, few, many or a class for expanded clones.

j_gene: TRBJ2-6; d_gene: TRBD1; len: 17; v_gene: TRBV9; abundance: few; CDR3nt: TGTGCCAGCAGCGCCGGGACAGGGTCCCCTGGGGCCAACGTCCTGACTTTC; CDR3aa: CASSAGTGSPGANVLTF
j_gene: TRBJ2-5; d_gene: -; len: 16; v_gene: TRBV9; abundance: -; CDR3nt: TGTGCCAGCAGCGTAGCGGAGGGGGCGCGTGGAGAGACCCAGTACTTC; CDR3aa: CASSVAEGARGETQYF
j_gene: TRBJ1-5; d_gene: TRBD1; len: 18; v_gene: TRBV5-1; abundance: -; CDR3nt: TGCGCCAGCAGCCCCTACCCCAGACAGGGTGGTAGCAATCAGCCCCAGCATTTT; CDR3aa: CASSPYPRQGGSNQPQHF
j_gene: TRBJ1-1; d_gene: -; len: 17; v_gene: TRBV5-6; abundance: -; CDR3nt: TGTGCCAGCAGCTTGGCGGTAGCCAGGGCTGGGAACACTGAAGCTTTCTTT; CDR3aa: CASSLAVARAGNTEAFF
j_gene: TRBJ1-1; d_gene: -; len: 14; v_gene: TRBV6-1; abundance: few; CDR3nt: TGTGCCAGCAGTGAGAAGACAGAGAACACTGAAGCTTTCTTT; CDR3aa: CASSEKTENTEAFF
j_gene: TRBJ2-7; d_gene: -; len: 14; v_gene: TRBV6-1; abundance: -; CDR3nt: TGTGCCAGCATTCCGAGGCCCGAGTCCTACGAGCAGTACTTC; CDR3aa: CASIPRPESYEQYF
j_gene: TRBJ1-1; d_gene: -; len: 14; v_gene: TRBV5-1; abundance: -; CDR3nt: TGCGCCAGCAGCTTGGCTGATCTAGACCCTGAAGCTTTCTTT; CDR3aa: CASSLADLDPEAFF
j_gene: TRBJ2-5; d_gene: TRBD2; len: 14; v_gene: TRBV19; abundance: -; CDR3nt: TGTGCCAGTAGTCCGGCTAGCGGGAGTGAGACCCAGTACTTC; CDR3aa: CASSPASGSETQYF
j_gene: TRBJ1-1; d_gene: TRBD1; len: 16; v_gene: TRBV6-6; abundance: once; CDR3nt: TGTGCCAGCAGTACCCGGACAGGGGAGTTGAACACTGAAGCTTTCTTT; CDR3aa: CASSTRTGELNTEAFF
j_gene: TRBJ2-4; d_gene: TRBD2; len: 16; v_gene: TRBV7-2; abundance: once; CDR3nt: TGTGCCAGCAGCTTAGCGCGGGGGGGGAACCTAAACATTCAGTACTTC; CDR3aa: CASSLARGGNLNIQYF
j_gene: TRBJ2-1; d_gene: TRBD2; len: 16; v_gene: TRBV9; abundance: -; CDR3nt: TGTGCCAGCAGCGTAGTAGGGCGGGGGAGTAGTAATGAGCAGTTCTTC; CDR3aa: CASSVVGRGSSNEQFF
j_gene: TRBJ1-1; d_gene: -; len: 14; v_gene: TRBV6-4; abundance: -; CDR3nt: TGTGCCAGCAGCAACGGGGGAACTAACACTGAAGCTTTCTTT; CDR3aa: CASSNGGTNTEAFF
j_gene: TRBJ1-2; d_gene: -; len: 14; v_gene: TRBV5-4; abundance: -; CDR3nt: TGTGCCAGCAGCTCGGTCAGGTCTCTCTATGGCTACACCTTC; CDR3aa: CASSSVRSLYGYTF
j_gene: TRBJ2-1; d_gene: TRBD1; len: 14; v_gene: TRBV19; abundance: -; CDR3nt: TGTGCCAGTAGTATTCCCGGACAGGGAGGTGAGCAGTTCTTC; CDR3aa: CASSIPGQGGEQFF
j_gene: TRBJ1-4; d_gene: TRBD1; len: 16; v_gene: TRBV5-1; abundance: -; CDR3nt: TGCGCCAGCAGGGGGACAGGGGTAGCAACTAATGAAAAACTGTTTTTT; CDR3aa: CASRGTGVATNEKLFF
j_gene: TRBJ2-3; d_gene: -; len: 14; v_gene: TRBV19; abundance: -; CDR3nt: TGTGCCAGTAGTATCAGGGTAGGTTCAGATACGCAGTATTTT; CDR3aa: CASSIRVGSDTQYF
j_gene: TRBJ2-5; d_gene: -; len: 11; v_gene: TRBV20-1; abundance: -; CDR3nt: TGCAGTGCTAGTGAGGAAGAGACCCAGTACTTC; CDR3aa: CSASEEETQYF
j_gene: TRBJ2-1; d_gene: TRBD2; len: 16; v_gene: TRBV19; abundance: -; CDR3nt: TGTGCCAGTAGTGCCAGGACTAGAAGCTCCTACAATGAGCAGTTCTTC; CDR3aa: CASSARTRSSYNEQFF
j_gene: TRBJ1-2; d_gene: TRBD1; len: 15; v_gene: TRBV6-5; abundance: -; CDR3nt: TGTGCCAGCAGTTACTCGGGGTCAGGGGGGAGGGGCTACACCTTC; CDR3aa: CASSYSGSGGRGYTF
j_gene: TRBJ2-1; d_gene: -; len: 16; v_gene: TRBV11-3; abundance: -; CDR3nt: TGTGCCAGCAGCTTAGGTGCGGGGCCCCCCTACAATGAGCAGTTCTTC; CDR3aa: CASSLGAGPPYNEQFF
j_gene: TRBJ1-1; d_gene: -; len: 12; v_gene: TRBV6-5; abundance: -; CDR3nt: TGTGCCAGCAGTAGGGGGAACACTGAAGCTTTCTTT; CDR3aa: CASSRGNTEAFF
j_gene: TRBJ1-2; d_gene: -; len: 15; v_gene: TRBV30; abundance: -; CDR3nt: TGTGCCTGGAGTTCTCCTCTCCAGGGAAACTATGGCTACACCTTC; CDR3aa: CAWSSPLQGNYGYTF
j_gene: TRBJ2-3; d_gene: TRBD2; len: 15; v_gene: TRBV29-1; abundance: -; CDR3nt: TGCAGCGTTGAACTGACTAGCGGTAGCACAGATACGCAGTATTTT; CDR3aa: CSVELTSGSTDTQYF
j_gene: TRBJ1-1; d_gene: TRBD1; len: 14; v_gene: TRBV7-2; abundance: -; CDR3nt: TGTGCCAGCAGCCCCCCAGGGGGAGGCCGTGAAGCTTTCTTT; CDR3aa: CASSPPGGGREAFF
j_gene: TRBJ1-2; d_gene: -; len: 13; v_gene: TRBV30; abundance: -; CDR3nt: TGTGCCTGGAGTGTAGGCCAGGGATATGGCTACACCTTC; CDR3aa: CAWSVGQGYGYTF
j_gene: TRBJ1-2; d_gene: -; len: 14; v_gene: TRBV6-5; abundance: -; CDR3nt: TGTGCCAGCAGTGGGACAACAGGGAAAGGTGGCTACACCTTC; CDR3aa: CASSGTTGKGGYTF
j_gene: TRBJ2-2; d_gene: TRBD1; len: 15; v_gene: TRBV2; abundance: -; CDR3nt: TGTGCCAGCTTTAGGGACAGGGTCAACACCGGGGAGCTGTTTTTT; CDR3aa: CASFRDRVNTGELFF
j_gene: TRBJ2-1; d_gene: TRBD1; len: 14; v_gene: TRBV11-2; abundance: -; CDR3nt: TGTGCCAGCAGCTTACCCAGGGGGCCCCATGAGCAGTTCTTC; CDR3aa: CASSLPRGPHEQFF
j_gene: TRBJ2-7; d_gene: TRBD2; len: 16; v_gene: TRBV6-6; abundance: -; CDR3nt: TGTGCCAGCAGTCCCTCAGGAGCGGGGGGACTCTACGAGCAGTACTTC; CDR3aa: CASSPSGAGGLYEQYF
j_gene: TRBJ1-4; d_gene: TRBD1; len: 17; v_gene: TRBV7-6; abundance: few; CDR3nt: TGTGCCAGCAGCGCCCGGGACAGGGGGCCCACTAATGAAAAACTGTTTTTT; CDR3aa: CASSARDRGPTNEKLFF
j_gene: TRBJ1-5; d_gene: TRBD1; len: 14; v_gene: TRBV6-5; abundance: -; CDR3nt: TGTGCCAGCAGTTTGGACAGGGGCAATCAGCCCCAGCATTTT; CDR3aa: CASSLDRGNQPQHF
j_gene: TRBJ2-3; d_gene: TRBD2; len: 15; v_gene: TRBV6-4; abundance: -; CDR3nt: TGTGCCAGCAGTGAGTCTAGCGGGAGATCGGATACGCAGTATTTT; CDR3aa: CASSESSGRSDTQYF
j_gene: TRBJ1-2; d_gene: -; len: 13; v_gene: TRBV5-1; abundance: -; CDR3nt: TGCGCCAGCAGCTTGGAGAGGAACTATGGCTACACCTTC; CDR3aa: CASSLERNYGYTF